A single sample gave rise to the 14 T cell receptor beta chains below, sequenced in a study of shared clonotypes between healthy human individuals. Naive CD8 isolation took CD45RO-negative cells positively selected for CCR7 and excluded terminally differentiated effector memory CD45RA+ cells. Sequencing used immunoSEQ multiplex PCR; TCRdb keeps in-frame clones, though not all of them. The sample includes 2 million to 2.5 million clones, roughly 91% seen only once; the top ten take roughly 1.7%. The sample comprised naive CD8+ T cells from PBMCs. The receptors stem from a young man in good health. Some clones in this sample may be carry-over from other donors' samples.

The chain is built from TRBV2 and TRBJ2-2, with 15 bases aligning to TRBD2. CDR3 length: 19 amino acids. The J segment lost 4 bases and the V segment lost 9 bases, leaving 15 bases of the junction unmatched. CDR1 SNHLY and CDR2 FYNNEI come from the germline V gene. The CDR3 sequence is CAREAPGLAGGPGTGELFF. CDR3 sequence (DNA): TGTGCCAGAGAAGCTCCGGGACTAGCGGGAGGTCCTGGCACCGGGGAGCTGTTTTTT.

Here the CDR3 DNA reads TGTGCCAGCAGCTTGGGTTCAGGGGGCTACACTGAAGCTTTCTTT. Translation: CASSLGSGGYTEAFF. V gene TRBV7-9 combines with J gene TRBJ1-1; 8 nucleotides match TRBD1. The V segment lost 3 bases and the J segment 3 bases; nucleotides outside the gene matches: 6. Germline assignment: CDR1 SEHNR and CDR2 FQNEAQ (reference sequence). This CDR3 spans 15 amino acids. The variable domain in full, with the rest retrieved from reference TRBV7-9 and TRBJ1-1, is DTGVSQNPRHKITKRGQNVTFRCDPISEHNRLYWYRQTLGQGPEFLTYFQNEAQLEKSRLLSDRFSAERPKGSFSTLEIQRTEQGDSAMYLCASSLGSGGYTEAFFGQGTRLTVV.

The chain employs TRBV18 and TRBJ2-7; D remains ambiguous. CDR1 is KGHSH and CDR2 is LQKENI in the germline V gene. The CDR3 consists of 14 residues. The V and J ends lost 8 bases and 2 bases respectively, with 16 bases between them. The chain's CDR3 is CASASAPLAYEQYF. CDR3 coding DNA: TGTGCCAGCGCCTCGGCTCCGCTGGCCTACGAGCAGTACTTC.

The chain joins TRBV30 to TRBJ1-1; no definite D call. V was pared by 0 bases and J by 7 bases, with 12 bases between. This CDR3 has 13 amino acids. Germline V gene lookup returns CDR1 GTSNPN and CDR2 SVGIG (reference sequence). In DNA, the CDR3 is TGTGCCTGGAGTGTAGGAGGCGCGGGTGAAGCTTTCTTT. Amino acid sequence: CAWSVGGAGEAFF.

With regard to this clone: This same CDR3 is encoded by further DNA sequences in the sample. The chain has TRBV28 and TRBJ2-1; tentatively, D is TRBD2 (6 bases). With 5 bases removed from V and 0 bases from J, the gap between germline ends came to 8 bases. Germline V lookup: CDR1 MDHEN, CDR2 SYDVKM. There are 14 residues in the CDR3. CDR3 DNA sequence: TGTGCCAGCAGTCCCGGGAGCTCCTACAATGAGCAGTTCTTC. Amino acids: CASSPGSSYNEQFF.

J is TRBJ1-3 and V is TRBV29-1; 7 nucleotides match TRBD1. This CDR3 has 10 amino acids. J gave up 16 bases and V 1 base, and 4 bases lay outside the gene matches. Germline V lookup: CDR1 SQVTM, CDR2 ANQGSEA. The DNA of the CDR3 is TGCAGCGTTGAAGGGGACAGCCGCTATTTT. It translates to CSVEGDSRYF.

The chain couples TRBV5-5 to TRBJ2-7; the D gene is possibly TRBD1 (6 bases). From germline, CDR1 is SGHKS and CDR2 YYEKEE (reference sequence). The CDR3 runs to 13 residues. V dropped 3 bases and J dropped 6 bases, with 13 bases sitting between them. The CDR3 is CASSYGTSLEQYF. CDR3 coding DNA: TGTGCCAGCAGCTACGGGACATCCCTCGAGCAGTACTTC.

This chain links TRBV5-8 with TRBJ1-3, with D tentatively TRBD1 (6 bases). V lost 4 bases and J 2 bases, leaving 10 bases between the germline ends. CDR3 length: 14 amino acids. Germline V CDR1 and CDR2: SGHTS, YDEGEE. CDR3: CASSAGEAGNTIYF. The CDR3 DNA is TGTGCCAGCAGCGCAGGGGAGGCTGGAAACACCATATATTTT.

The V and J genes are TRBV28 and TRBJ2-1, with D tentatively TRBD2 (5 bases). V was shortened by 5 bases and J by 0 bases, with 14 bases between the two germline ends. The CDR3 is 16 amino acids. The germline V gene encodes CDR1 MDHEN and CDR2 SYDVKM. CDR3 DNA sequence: TGTGCCAGCAGTCCAAGGACTCCGAGCTCCTACAATGAGCAGTTCTTC. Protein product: CASSPRTPSSYNEQFF.

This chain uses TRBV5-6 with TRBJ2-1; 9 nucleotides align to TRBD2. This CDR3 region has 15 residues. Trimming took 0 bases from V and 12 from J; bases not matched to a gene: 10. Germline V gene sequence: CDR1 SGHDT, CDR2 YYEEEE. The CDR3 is CASSLAGGRAGGQFF. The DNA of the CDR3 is TGTGCCAGCAGCTTGGCCGGCGGGAGGGCCGGGGGGCAGTTCTTC.

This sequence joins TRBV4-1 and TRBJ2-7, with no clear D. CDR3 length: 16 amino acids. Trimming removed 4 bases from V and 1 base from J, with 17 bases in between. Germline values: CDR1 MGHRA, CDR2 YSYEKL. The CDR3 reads CASSLVVTGWSYEQYF. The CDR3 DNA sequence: TGCGCCAGCAGCCTGGTAGTTACGGGTTGGTCCTACGAGCAGTACTTC.

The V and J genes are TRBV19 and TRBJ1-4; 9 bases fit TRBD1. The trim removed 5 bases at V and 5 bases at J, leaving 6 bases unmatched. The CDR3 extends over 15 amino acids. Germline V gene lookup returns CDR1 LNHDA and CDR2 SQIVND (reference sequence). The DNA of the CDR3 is TGTGCCAGTAGTTTTTCCGGGACAGGGAATGAAAAACTGTTTTTT. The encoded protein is CASSFSGTGNEKLFF.

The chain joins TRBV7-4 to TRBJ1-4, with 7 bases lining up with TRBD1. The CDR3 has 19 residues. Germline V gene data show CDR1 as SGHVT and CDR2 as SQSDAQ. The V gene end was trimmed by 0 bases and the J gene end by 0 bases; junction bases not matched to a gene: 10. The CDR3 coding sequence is TGTGCCAGCAGCTTAGCCGGGACAGCCGTATCTTCAACTAATGAAAAACTGTTTTTT. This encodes CASSLAGTAVSSTNEKLFF.

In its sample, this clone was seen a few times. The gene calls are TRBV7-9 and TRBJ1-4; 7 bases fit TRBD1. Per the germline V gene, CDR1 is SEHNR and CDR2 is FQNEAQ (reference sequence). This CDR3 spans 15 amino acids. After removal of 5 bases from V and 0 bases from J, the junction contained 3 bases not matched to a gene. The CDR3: CASSPDRATNEKLFF. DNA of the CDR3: TGTGCCAGCAGCCCCGACAGGGCAACTAATGAAAAACTGTTTTTT.